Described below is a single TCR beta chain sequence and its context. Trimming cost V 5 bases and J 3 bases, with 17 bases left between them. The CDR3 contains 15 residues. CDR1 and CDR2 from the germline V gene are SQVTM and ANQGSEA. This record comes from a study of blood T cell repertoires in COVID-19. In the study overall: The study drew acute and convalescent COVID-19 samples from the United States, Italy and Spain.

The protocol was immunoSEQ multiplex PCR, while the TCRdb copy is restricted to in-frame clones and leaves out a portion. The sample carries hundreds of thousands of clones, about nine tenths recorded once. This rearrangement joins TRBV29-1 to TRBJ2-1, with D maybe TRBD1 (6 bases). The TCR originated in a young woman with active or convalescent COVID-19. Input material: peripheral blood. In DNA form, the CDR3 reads TGCAGCGTTCGGACAGTTGATCAGGTCTACAATGAGCAGTTCTTC. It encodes CSVRTVDQVYNEQFF.